This T cell receptor (beta chain) was profiled in a study of blood T cell repertoires in COVID-19 (dated by TCRdb to about 2020). Background for the entire study: Samples covering the acute and convalescent phases of COVID-19 were provided by collaborators in the United States, Italy and Spain. The prospective study material was composed of cDNA or gDNA derived from T cells, B-cell-depleted T cells, or PBMCs. Deeply sampled blood TCRbeta repertoires from subjects exposed to, actively infected with, or recovered from COVID-19 were included in the dataset. The repertoires were released in a freely available public database meant as a resource for research on the immune response to SARS-CoV-2. Samples came from the ongoing ImmuneRACE study (first 160 participants) plus 1,254 subjects from 6 global collaborators. A de-identified subject ID, COVID-19 status, age in years and sex were almost always included in the sample metadata. Where available, HLA class I and class II types were obtained from metadata supplied by the sample provider rather than from assay-based typing.

Broader findings and caveats from the paper: The quantity of clinical and demographic metadata differed by source and by participant and was supplied without curation.

In the germline V gene, CDR1 corresponds to SGHRS and CDR2 to YFSETQ. Trimming removed 3 bases from V and 1 base from J; the gene matches leave 7 bases unexplained. From cysteine to phenylalanine, the CDR3 is 16 amino acids long. Here the CDR3 DNA is all that survives: 48 bases in frame from base 1. Collaborating institutions collected whole blood in K2EDTA tubes following their own protocols. For TCRbeta analysis, collaborator samples were shipped as frozen whole blood, as isolated PBMCs, or as DNA extracted from either sample type. Details on this clone: Its antigen has not been determined. No much larger clone exists at a distance of one base, and base qualities are not known.

The immunoSEQ Assay, a bias-controlled multiplex PCR, was used to amplify TCRbeta CDR3 regions from genomic DNA. The authors' pipeline ran thus. Nucleated cell counts per sample were estimated from amplification of reference gene primers within the assay. Sequence reads were collapsed and filtered to measure the absolute abundance of every unique TCRbeta CDR3 rearrangement. For each sample, productive Simpson clonality was calculated as the square root of Simpson's diversity index across productive rearrangements. TCRdb's version of the immuneACCESS table is confined to in-frame rearrangements and falls short of the full clone set. An unresolved V gene accounts for under half of the shortfall where checked; the remainder is of unknown origin. V and J calls and clone size come straight from that table; D and trimming were deduced from the DNA. The sample profile shows 150,000 to 200,000 clones; 87% of them were found once. Together, the top ten hold 20% to 25% of the sample.

The sequenced sample consisted of peripheral blood. The chain is encoded by TRBV5-1 joined to TRBJ2-3, with 8 central nucleotides matching TRBD2. This TCR came from a man in his sixties with active or convalescent COVID-19. The CDR3 loop reads CASSSPGLDRTDTQYF. The sequenced DNA is TGCGCCAGCAGCTCTCCGGGACTAGACCGCACAGATACGCAGTATTTT.